A single sample is the source of the 27 T cell receptor beta chains below, sequenced in a study of cytomegalovirus exposure and HLA in healthy donors. The PCR ran on 60 Vbeta and 13 Jbeta primers. The protocol was immunoSEQ multiplex PCR, while the TCRdb copy is restricted to in-frame clones and leaves out a portion. This sample has 60,000 to 70,000 clones, with 75% found just once. The sequenced sample was PBMCs. These receptors originate from a woman aged 35 to 49 in good health and CMV-seropositive.

Remarks on this clone: The germline gene is not matched at one end of the junction; a read error may be the cause. CDR3 amino acids: CASSLIAGERYF. DNA of the CDR3: TGTGCCAGCAGCTTGATCGCGGGGGAGCGGTACTTC. The chain carries TRBV5-6 and TRBJ2-7, with 7 bases lining up with TRBD2. Germline CDR1 and CDR2: SGHDT and YYEEEE. The CDR3 spans 12 residues.

CDR3 DNA sequence: TGTGCCAGCAGCTTGGGGGGGGCGGGAAACACCATATATTTT. Amino acids: CASSLGGAGNTIYF. This chain connects TRBV7-2 to TRBJ1-3; TRBD1 might be the D (6 bases). The CDR3 is made up of 14 amino acids. Germline CDR1 SGHTA, CDR2 FQGNSA. V dropped 3 bases and J dropped 4 bases, with 10 bases sitting between them.

The chain employs TRBV11-3 and TRBJ1-2, with D possibly matching TRBD1 (5 bases). The CDR3 totals 13 residues. V was clipped by 7 bases and J by 5 bases, with 14 bases between them. Germline V gives CDR1 SGHNT, CDR2 YENEEA. CDR3 amino acids: CASMVQGGYGYTF. CDR3 coding DNA: TGTGCCAGCATGGTTCAGGGAGGGTATGGCTACACCTTC.

The genes are TRBV7-8 and TRBJ2-7; D possibly corresponds to TRBD2 (5 bases). Germline loops: CDR1 SGHVS, CDR2 FQNEAQ. This CDR3 has 14 amino acids. V was pared by 8 bases and J by 7 bases, with 21 bases between. CDR3 protein: CASGPVTATGEQYF. The CDR3 nucleotides are TGTGCCAGCGGACCGGTGACGGCTACGGGAGAGCAGTACTTC.

This clone was seen more than once but under ten times. This chain connects TRBV6-6 to TRBJ2-7, with D perhaps TRBD1 (7 bases). This CDR3 is built from 14 residues. CDR1 and CDR2 (germline): MNHNY, SVGAGI (reference sequence). Trimming took 2 bases from V and 4 from J, leaving 12 bases between them. The CDR3 spells CASSYGRGQYEQYF. The CDR3 DNA follows: TGTGCCAGCAGTTACGGGCGGGGACAGTACGAGCAGTACTTC.

The chain couples TRBV6-1 to TRBJ1-2; tentative D call: TRBD1 (5 bases). The V gene lost 5 bases and the J gene lost 5 bases, with 9 bases spanning the gap. The CDR3 covers 12 residues. Germline CDR1 MNHNS, CDR2 SASEGT. CDR3 sequence (DNA): TGTGCCAGCAGTCCACAGGCTTATGGCTACACCTTC. Protein sequence: CASSPQAYGYTF.

The V call is TRBV28, the J call TRBJ1-5; D gene ambiguous. V was cut by 7 bases and J by 5 bases, with 9 bases left in between. Germline-derived CDR1 and CDR2 are MDHEN and SYDVKM. The CDR3 spans 12 residues. The chain's CDR3 is CASTSQDQPQHF. The CDR3 region has the DNA TGTGCCAGCACCTCGCAGGATCAGCCCCAGCATTTT.

The V call is TRBV5-1, the J call TRBJ1-1; possible D gene TRBD1, 5 bases. The CDR3 consists of 13 residues. V was pared by 5 bases and J by 1 base, with 9 bases between. Germline lookup yields CDR1 SGHRS and CDR2 YFSETQ. The DNA of the CDR3 is TGCGCCAGCAGGGGAGGGGAGAACACTGAAGCTTTCTTT. Its protein is CASRGGENTEAFF.

CDR3 protein: CASSLEGQNTEAFF. Here the CDR3 DNA reads TGCGCCAGCAGCTTGGAGGGACAGAACACTGAAGCTTTCTTT. V gene TRBV5-1 combines with J gene TRBJ1-1, with D perhaps matching TRBD1 (6 bases). Germline V CDR1 and CDR2: SGHRS, YFSETQ. The CDR3 is 14 residues long. The V end lost 0 bases, the J end lost 1 base, and 7 bases lay between the germline ends.

This chain connects TRBV2 to TRBJ1-5; tentatively, D is TRBD1 (5 bases). Deletions cut 5 bases from V and 0 bases from J, with 14 bases between. The germline gives CDR1 SNHLY, CDR2 FYNNEI. The CDR3 spans 16 residues. The CDR3 here is CASSQTGDPSNQPQHF. The CDR3, as DNA: TGTGCCAGCAGTCAAACAGGAGACCCTAGCAATCAGCCCCAGCATTTT.

V is TRBV29-1 and J is TRBJ1-3; 7 bases align to TRBD1. CDR1 is SQVTM and CDR2 is ANQGSEA in the germline V gene. This CDR3 comprises 14 residues. The junction had 5 bases not matched to a gene; V was cut back by 6 bases and J by 0 bases. The chain's CDR3 is CSVSGTDSGNTIYF. The CDR3 nucleotides read TGCAGCGTGTCCGGGACAGACTCTGGAAACACCATATATTTT.

There are a few counts of this clone. This chain uses TRBV5-1 with TRBJ1-1, with unresolved D. Germline CDR1 SGHRS, CDR2 YFSETQ. Trimming took 9 bases from V and 1 from J, leaving 16 bases between them. The CDR3 covers 14 residues. Written as DNA, the CDR3 is TGCGCCACAAGGTACAATACAGAGAACACTGAAGCTTTCTTT. This gives the protein CATRYNTENTEAFF. Drawing the rest from reference TRBV5-1 and TRBJ1-1, the complete variable domain is KAGVTQTPRYLIKTRGQQVTLSCSPISGHRSVSWYQQTPGQGLQFLFEYFSETQRNKGNFPGRFSGRQFSNSRSEMNVSTLELGDSALYLCATRYNTENTEAFFGQGTRLTVV.

In this sample, this clone turned up a few times. The gene calls are TRBV6-5 and TRBJ1-2; no reliable D call. The CDR3 runs to 11 residues. Germline CDR1 is MNHEY and CDR2 is SVGAGI. V was pared by 6 bases and J by 0 bases, with 2 bases between. CDR3 nucleotides: TGTGCCAGCAGCTCTAACTATGGCTACACCTTC. Its translation: CASSSNYGYTF.

This clone was seen a handful of times. The germline gene is not matched at one end of the junction; a read error may be the cause. The CDR3 DNA sequence: TGTGCCAGCAGCCAAGACTCCCAACCGGTCTTC. This gives the protein CASSQDSQPVF. The J gene is TRBJ1-2, the V gene TRBV14; D is unresolved. The length of the CDR3 is 11 residues. The germline V gene encodes CDR1 SGHDN and CDR2 FVKESK. The entire variable domain, with the rest obtained from reference TRBV14 and TRBJ1-2, is as follows: EAGVTQFPSHSVIEKGQTVTLRCDPISGHDNLYWYRRVMGKEIKFLLHFVKESKQDESGMPNNRFLAERTGGTYSTLKVQPAELEDSGVYFCASSQDSQPVFGSGTRLTVV.

This clone is a singleton in its sample. The genes are TRBV5-8 and TRBJ2-2, with a possible D match to TRBD1 (7 bases). The CDR3 has 16 residues. The germline V gene has CDR1 SGHTS and CDR2 YDEGEE. The germline V and J ends were trimmed by 3 bases and 0 bases, with 12 bases remaining between them. CDR3 bases: TGTGCCAGCAGCTGGACCAGGGGGGCGAACACCGGGGAGCTGTTTTTT. Translated: CASSWTRGANTGELFF.

The sample holds one count of this clone. The rearrangement uses TRBV5-1 and TRBJ1-5, with TRBD1 as a possible D gene (6 bases). This CDR3 region has 15 residues. V lost 4 bases, J lost 6 bases, and 17 bases lay in between. Germline V gives CDR1 SGHRS, CDR2 YFSETQ. The CDR3 protein is CASSVTPGELQPQHF. The CDR3 coding sequence is TGCGCCAGCAGCGTGACCCCAGGGGAACTTCAGCCCCAGCATTTT.

CDR3 DNA sequence: TGTGCCAGCAGCTACAGACAGCGCAGCGGCAATCAGCCCCAGCATTTT. This encodes CASSYRQRSGNQPQHF. V is TRBV7-8 and J is TRBJ1-5; tentatively, D is TRBD1 (5 bases). In germline, CDR1 is SGHVS, CDR2 FQNEAQ. The CDR3 covers 16 residues. Trimming pared 4 bases from V and 2 bases from J, leaving 15 bases between.

The rearrangement links TRBV11-2 to TRBJ2-3; no clear D. This CDR3 spans 14 amino acids. V dropped 1 base and J dropped 4 bases, with 9 bases sitting between them. CDR1 is SGHAT and CDR2 is FQNNGV in the germline V gene. The CDR3 nucleotides are TGTGCCAGCAGCTTAGGCAGGTTTGCAGATACGCAGTATTTT. It codes for CASSLGRFADTQYF.

CDR3 coding DNA: TGTGCCAGCAGTGAACTCCTCTACAATGAGCAGTTCTTC. Encoded protein: CASSELLYNEQFF. The rearrangement links TRBV6-1 to TRBJ2-1; D unclear. Between the trimmed V and J ends, which lost 2 bases and 3 bases, there was a span of 5 bases. CDR3 length: 13 residues. Germline CDR1 and CDR2: MNHNS and SASEGT.

This clone was found once. The chain employs TRBV5-6 and TRBJ1-5; no reliable D call. Trimming cost V 0 bases and J 7 bases, with 17 bases left between them. Germline CDR1 reads SGHDT; CDR2 reads YYEEEE. The CDR3 sequence is 16 residues long. The CDR3 sequence: CASSLGEVSSRQPQHF. As DNA, the CDR3 is TGTGCCAGCAGCTTGGGGGAGGTTAGCTCACGGCAGCCCCAGCATTTT.

This chain connects TRBV7-9 to TRBJ2-5; 7 positions match TRBD1. V trimming: 4 bases; J trimming: 11 bases; junction bases outside the gene matches: 13. The CDR3 is 14 residues long. Germline values: CDR1 SEHNR, CDR2 FQNEAQ (reference sequence). The CDR3 is CASSYRDSPVEQYF. The CDR3, as DNA: TGTGCCAGCAGCTACCGGGACAGCCCCGTAGAGCAGTACTTC. The whole variable domain, remainder taken from reference TRBV7-9 and TRBJ2-5, is DTGVSQNPRHKITKRGQNVTFRCDPISEHNRLYWYRQTLGQGPEFLTYFQNEAQLEKSRLLSDRFSAERPKGSFSTLEIQRTEQGDSAMYLCASSYRDSPVEQYFGPGTRLLVL.

J is TRBJ1-2 and V is TRBV30, with D unresolved. The V gene's germline CDR1 is GTSNPN and CDR2 SVGIG (reference sequence). The CDR3 has 12 amino acids. V lost 4 bases, J lost 4 bases, and 10 bases lay in between. The CDR3 coding sequence is TGTGCCTGGACAGCGAGCCTCTATGGCTACACCTTC. Translation: CAWTASLYGYTF. The complete variable domain, with remaining parts taken from reference TRBV30 and TRBJ1-2, reads SQTIHQWPATLVQPVGSPLSLECTVEGTSNPNLYWYRQAAGRGLQLLFYSVGIGQISSEVPQNLSASRPQDRQFILSSKKLLLSDSGFYLCAWTASLYGYTFGSGTRLTVV.

The V and J genes are TRBV4-1 and TRBJ1-2; perhaps TRBD1 as D (6 bases). Between the trimmed V and J ends, which lost 4 bases and 7 bases, there was a span of 13 bases. The CDR3 is 13 residues long. The germline gives CDR1 MGHRA, CDR2 YSYEKL. This chain's CDR3 is CASSRNRVAGYTF. In DNA, the CDR3 is TGCGCCAGCAGCCGTAACAGGGTTGCTGGCTACACCTTC.

This chain joins TRBV9 and TRBJ1-4, with D perhaps matching TRBD1 (5 bases). CDR3 length equals 15 residues. Between the trimmed V and J ends, which lost 4 bases and 8 bases, there was a span of 18 bases. Germline V gives CDR1 SGDLS, CDR2 YYNGEE. CDR3 in amino acids: CASSPWDSPSEKLFF. The CDR3 coding sequence is TGTGCCAGCAGCCCGTGGGACTCCCCCAGCGAAAAACTGTTTTTT.

This CDR3 is CASSKGGLAGPSSGTQYF. In DNA form, the CDR3 reads TGTGCCAGTAGTAAGGGAGGACTAGCGGGGCCATCCTCGGGGACGCAGTATTTT. The chain recombines TRBV19 with TRBJ2-3, with TRBD2 identical over 12 bases. The CDR3 contains 18 residues. V gave up 4 bases and J gave up 9 bases; unmatched junction bases: 17. Germline CDR1 is LNHDA and CDR2 is SQIVND (reference sequence).

CDR3 in amino acids: CASSLGGGAPGGNEQFF. The CDR3 DNA reads TGTGCCAGCAGCTTAGGGGGCGGGGCCCCGGGGGGCAATGAGCAGTTCTTC. This chain connects TRBV11-3 to TRBJ2-1; 7 bases match TRBD2. Germline V gene data show CDR1 as SGHNT and CDR2 as YENEEA. This CDR3 contains 17 residues. Germline trimming cut 1 base from V and 6 bases from J; bases unmatched to any gene: 12.

The rearrangement uses TRBV6-5 and TRBJ2-5; 8 nucleotides agree with TRBD2. V gave up 7 bases and J gave up 0 bases; unmatched junction bases: 7. Germline V gene sequence: CDR1 MNHEY, CDR2 SVGAGI. This CDR3 contains 15 residues. The CDR3 loop reads CASIAGGGNQETQYF. The CDR3 DNA follows: TGTGCCAGCATCGCCGGGGGGGGGAACCAAGAGACCCAGTACTTC.